This T cell receptor beta chain derives from a study of T-cell memory formation after mild COVID-19. The overall study: Largely donor-specific TCR clusters were found.

Per the germline V gene, CDR1 is DFQATT and CDR2 is SNEGSKA (reference sequence). This CDR3 region has 14 residues. Trimming removed 4 bases from V and 9 bases from J, with 22 bases in between. As regards this clonotype: Its antigen is not identified.

Whole-study findings and limits: Day 15 to 85 contracting clones showed balanced CD4/CD8; later expanders leaned CD4+.

5'RACE with constant-segment primers built TCRalpha and TCRbeta cDNA libraries with UMIs. TCRdb passed the 5' RACE reads through MiXCR, listing each CDR3 protein once. Of around 260,000 distinct CDR3 sequences listed, 16% were seen once; the top ten hold about a fifth. Sequencing used PBMCs or a T cell subset sorted from them (not recorded which). The TCR sequence derives from a man between 18 and 35 years old who had mild COVID-19 (a few samples of this study predate the infection). Cell type and time point are not known. The chain couples TRBV20-1 to TRBJ2-7; D is uncertain. The CDR3 here is CSANVPLGGKAQYF. DNA for the CDR3: TGCAGTGCTAATGTCCCGTTGGGCGGAAAGGCGCAGTACTTC.